These 3 T cell receptor beta chains came from one sample sequenced in a study of shared clonotypes between healthy human individuals. Assay: immunoSEQ multiplex PCR; the TCRdb copy retains only in-frame clones and omits some. This table holds about 960,000 clones, about 80% found once. Sample: memory CD4+ T cells sorted from blood. Subset given: CD45RA-negative fraction. The receptors derive from a man aged 18 to 30 in good health.

This clone was observed a handful of times. Other DNA sequences in this specimen translate into the identical CDR3. The chain combines TRBV30 with TRBJ1-4, with D hard to call. This CDR3 region has 13 residues. V was trimmed by 0 bases and J by 5 bases, leaving 7 bases between them. Germline CDR1 reads GTSNPN; CDR2 reads SVGIG (reference sequence). Written as DNA, the CDR3 is TGTGCCTGGAGTGTGAGAACGAATGAAAAACTGTTTTTT. It encodes CAWSVRTNEKLFF.

The chain employs TRBV30 and TRBJ2-5; 8 bases are a match to TRBD2. TRBJ2-7 matches the DNA end more closely, so the J call is doubtful. There are 15 residues in the CDR3. CDR1 and CDR2 from the germline V gene are GTSNPN and SVGIG (reference sequence). CDR3 sequence (DNA): TGTGCCTGGAGTAAGGATTTAGCGGGACCCTACGAGCAGTACTTC. It specifies CAWSKDLAGPYEQYF.

V is TRBV6-5 and J is TRBJ2-1, with D uncertain. The CDR3 is 15 residues long. The germline CDR1 and CDR2 sequences are MNHEY and SVGAGI. V shed 2 bases and J shed 4 bases, with 12 bases lying between them. CDR3 amino acids: CASSYLLTNYNEQFF. CDR3 bases: TGTGCCAGCAGTTACCTCCTAACGAATTACAATGAGCAGTTCTTC.